This TCR beta chain is drawn from a study of shared clonotypes between healthy human individuals. Study-wide points: Across subsets, estimated richness was generally greater for naive than for memory populations.

Assay: immunoSEQ multiplex PCR; the TCRdb copy retains only in-frame clones and omits some. The data hold millions of clones, with about 95% observed a single time. Comments on this clone: The antigen is undetermined.

V lost 5 bases to trimming and J lost 5 bases, with 16 bases between them. Germline lookup yields CDR1 SGHAT and CDR2 FQDESV (reference sequence). This CDR3 spans 14 amino acids. This clonotype originated in a man between 18 and 29 years old in good health. Material for sequencing was naive CD4+ T cells sorted from blood. Described subset: CD45RA+ positively selected. The chain joins TRBV11-1 to TRBJ2-7, with D unresolved. CDR3 nucleotides: TGTGCCAGCAGCCTGCCGACACCGTCCAACGAGCAGTACTTC. Its translation is CASSLPTPSNEQYF.